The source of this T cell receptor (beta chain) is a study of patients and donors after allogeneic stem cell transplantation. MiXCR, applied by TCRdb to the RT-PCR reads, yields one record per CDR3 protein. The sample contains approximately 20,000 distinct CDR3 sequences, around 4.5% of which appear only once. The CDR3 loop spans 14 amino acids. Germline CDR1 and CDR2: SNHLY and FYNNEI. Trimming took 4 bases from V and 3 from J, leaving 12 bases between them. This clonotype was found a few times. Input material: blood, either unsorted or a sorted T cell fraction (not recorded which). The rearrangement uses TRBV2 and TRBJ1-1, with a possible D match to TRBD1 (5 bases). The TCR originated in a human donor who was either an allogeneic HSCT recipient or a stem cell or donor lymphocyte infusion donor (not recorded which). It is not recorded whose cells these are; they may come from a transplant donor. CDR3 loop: CASSAGGEDTEAFF. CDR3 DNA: TGTGCCAGCAGTGCGGGAGGGGAAGACACTGAAGCTTTCTTT.